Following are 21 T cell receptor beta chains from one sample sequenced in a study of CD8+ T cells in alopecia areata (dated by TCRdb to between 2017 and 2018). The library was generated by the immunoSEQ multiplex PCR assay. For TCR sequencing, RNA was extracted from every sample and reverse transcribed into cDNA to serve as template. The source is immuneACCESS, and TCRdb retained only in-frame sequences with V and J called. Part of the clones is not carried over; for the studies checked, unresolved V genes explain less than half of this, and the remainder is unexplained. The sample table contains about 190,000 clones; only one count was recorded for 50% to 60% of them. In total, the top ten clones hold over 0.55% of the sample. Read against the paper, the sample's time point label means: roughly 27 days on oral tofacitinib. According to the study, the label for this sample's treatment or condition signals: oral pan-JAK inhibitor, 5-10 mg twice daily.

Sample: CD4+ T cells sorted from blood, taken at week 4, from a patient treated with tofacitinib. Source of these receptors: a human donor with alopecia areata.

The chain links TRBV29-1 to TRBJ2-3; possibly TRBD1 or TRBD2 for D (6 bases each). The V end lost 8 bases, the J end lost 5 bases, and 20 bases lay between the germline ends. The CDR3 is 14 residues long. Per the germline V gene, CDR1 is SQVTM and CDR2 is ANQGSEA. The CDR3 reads CSTSGAGRGDTQYF. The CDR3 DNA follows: TGCAGCACCTCGGGGGCAGGCAGGGGAGATACGCAGTATTTT.

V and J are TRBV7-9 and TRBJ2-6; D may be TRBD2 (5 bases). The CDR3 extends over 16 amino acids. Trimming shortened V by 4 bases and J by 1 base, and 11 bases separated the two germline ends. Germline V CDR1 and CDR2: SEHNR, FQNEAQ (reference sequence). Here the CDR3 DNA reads TGTGCCAGCAGCTCTCGGGGAGTATCTGGGGCCAACGTCCTGACTTTC. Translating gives CASSSRGVSGANVLTF.

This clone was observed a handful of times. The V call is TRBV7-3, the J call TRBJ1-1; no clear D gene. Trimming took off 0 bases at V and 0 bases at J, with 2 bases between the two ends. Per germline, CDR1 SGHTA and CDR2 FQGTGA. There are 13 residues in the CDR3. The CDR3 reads CASSLTLNTEAFF. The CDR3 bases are TGTGCCAGCAGCTTAACCCTGAACACTGAAGCTTTCTTT.

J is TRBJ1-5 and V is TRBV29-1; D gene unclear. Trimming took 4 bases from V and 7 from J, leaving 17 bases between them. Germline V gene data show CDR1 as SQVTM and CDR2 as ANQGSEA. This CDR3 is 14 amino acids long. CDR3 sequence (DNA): TGCAGCGTTGTGTTGGACGGAGGGCGACAGCCCCAGCATTTT. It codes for CSVVLDGGRQPQHF.

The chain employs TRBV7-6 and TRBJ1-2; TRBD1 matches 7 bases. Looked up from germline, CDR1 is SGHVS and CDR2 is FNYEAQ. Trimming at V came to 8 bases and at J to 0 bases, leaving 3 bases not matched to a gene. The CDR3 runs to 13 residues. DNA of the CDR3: TGTGCCAGCGGGACAGCCCCTAACTATGGCTACACCTTC. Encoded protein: CASGTAPNYGYTF.

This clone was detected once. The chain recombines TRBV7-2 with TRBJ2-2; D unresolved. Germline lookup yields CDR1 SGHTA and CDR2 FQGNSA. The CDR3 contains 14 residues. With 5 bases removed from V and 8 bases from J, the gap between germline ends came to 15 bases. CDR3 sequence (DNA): TGTGCCAGCAGCCTCAGACTCATCGGTGGGGAGCTGTTTTTT. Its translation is CASSLRLIGGELFF. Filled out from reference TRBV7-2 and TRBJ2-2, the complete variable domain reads GAGVSQSPSNKVTEKGKDVELRCDPISGHTALYWYRQSLGQGLEFLIYFQGNSAPDKSGLPSDRFSAERTGGSVSTLTIQRTQQEDSAVYLCASSLRLIGGELFFGEGSRLTVL.

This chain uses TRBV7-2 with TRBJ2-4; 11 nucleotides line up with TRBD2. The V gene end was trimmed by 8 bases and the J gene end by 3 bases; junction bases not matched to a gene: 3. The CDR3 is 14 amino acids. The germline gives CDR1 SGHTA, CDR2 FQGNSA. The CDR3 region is CASVSGGGKNIQYF. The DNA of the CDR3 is TGTGCCAGCGTTAGCGGGGGGGGCAAAAACATTCAGTACTTC.

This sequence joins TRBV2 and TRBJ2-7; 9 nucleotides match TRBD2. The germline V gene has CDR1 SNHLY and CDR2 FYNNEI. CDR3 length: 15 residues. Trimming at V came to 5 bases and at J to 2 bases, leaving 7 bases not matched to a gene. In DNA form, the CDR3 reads TGTGCCAGCAGTATCCCTGCGGGAGGGACCTACGAGCAGTACTTC. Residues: CASSIPAGGTYEQYF.

CDR3 in amino acids: CASSLEGLAGAGNIQYF. The CDR3 DNA reads as TGCGCCAGCAGCTTGGAGGGACTAGCGGGAGCGGGGAACATTCAGTACTTC. The rearrangement uses TRBV5-1 and TRBJ2-4; 14 bases match TRBD2. Trimming cost V 0 bases and J 7 bases; bases outside gene matches: 6. The CDR3 is 17 amino acids. The germline V gene has CDR1 SGHRS and CDR2 YFSETQ. Based on the CDR3 plus reference TRBV5-1 and TRBJ2-4, the full variable domain is KAGVTQTPRYLIKTRGQQVTLSCSPISGHRSVSWYQQTPGQGLQFLFEYFSETQRNKGNFPGRFSGRQFSNSRSEMNVSTLELGDSALYLCASSLEGLAGAGNIQYFGAGTRLSVL.

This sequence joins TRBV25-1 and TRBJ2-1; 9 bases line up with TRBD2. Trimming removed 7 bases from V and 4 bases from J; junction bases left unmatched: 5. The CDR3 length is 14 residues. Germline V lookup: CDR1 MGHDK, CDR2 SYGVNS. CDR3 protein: CASNIAGAYNEQFF. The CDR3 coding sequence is TGTGCCAGCAACATAGCGGGAGCGTACAATGAGCAGTTCTTC.

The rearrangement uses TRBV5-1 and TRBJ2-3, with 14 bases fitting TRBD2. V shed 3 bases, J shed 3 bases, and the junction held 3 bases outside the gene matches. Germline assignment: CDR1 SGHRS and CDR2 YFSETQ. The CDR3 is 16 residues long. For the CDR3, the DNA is TGCGCCAGCAGCTCGGGACTAGCGGGAGTAACAGATACGCAGTATTTT. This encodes CASSSGLAGVTDTQYF.

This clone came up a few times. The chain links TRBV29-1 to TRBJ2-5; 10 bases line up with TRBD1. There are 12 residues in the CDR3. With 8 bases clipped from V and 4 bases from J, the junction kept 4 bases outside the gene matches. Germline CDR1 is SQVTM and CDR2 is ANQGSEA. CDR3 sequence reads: CSTRTGGETQYF. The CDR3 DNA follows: TGCAGCACCCGGACAGGGGGAGAGACCCAGTACTTC.

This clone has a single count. The CDR3 DNA sequence: TGCAGCGTTGAGGACCTTCCCACAGATACGCAGTATTTT. This codes for CSVEDLPTDTQYF. The chain carries TRBV29-1 and TRBJ2-3; no clear D gene. The CDR3 has 13 amino acids. CDR1 is SQVTM, CDR2 ANQGSEA, per germline. V was shortened by 3 bases and J by 2 bases, with 9 bases between the two germline ends.

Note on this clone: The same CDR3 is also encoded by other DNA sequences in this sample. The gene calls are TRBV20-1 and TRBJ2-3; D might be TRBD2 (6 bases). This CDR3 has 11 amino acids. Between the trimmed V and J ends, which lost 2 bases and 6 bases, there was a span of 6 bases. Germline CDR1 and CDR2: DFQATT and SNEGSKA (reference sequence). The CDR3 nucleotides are TGCAGTGCTAGACGGGGGGATACGCAGTATTTT. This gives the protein CSARRGDTQYF.

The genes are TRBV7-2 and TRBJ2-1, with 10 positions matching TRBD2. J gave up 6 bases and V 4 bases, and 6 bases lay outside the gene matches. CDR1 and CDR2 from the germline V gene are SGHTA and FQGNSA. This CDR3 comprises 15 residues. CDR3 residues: CASSSRLAGSNEQFF. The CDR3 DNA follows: TGTGCCAGCAGCTCAAGACTAGCGGGCTCCAATGAGCAGTTCTTC.

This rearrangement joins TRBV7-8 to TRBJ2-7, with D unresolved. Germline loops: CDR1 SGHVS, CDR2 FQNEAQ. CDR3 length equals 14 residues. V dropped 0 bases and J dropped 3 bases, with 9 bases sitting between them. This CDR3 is CASSLAAGSYEQYF. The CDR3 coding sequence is TGTGCCAGCAGCTTAGCGGCAGGTAGCTACGAGCAGTACTTC.

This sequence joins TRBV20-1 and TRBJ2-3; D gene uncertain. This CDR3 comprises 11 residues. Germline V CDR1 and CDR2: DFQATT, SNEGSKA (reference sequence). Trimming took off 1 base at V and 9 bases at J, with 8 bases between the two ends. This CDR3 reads CSARAPGTQYF. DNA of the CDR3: TGCAGTGCTAGAGCCCCTGGGACGCAGTATTTT.

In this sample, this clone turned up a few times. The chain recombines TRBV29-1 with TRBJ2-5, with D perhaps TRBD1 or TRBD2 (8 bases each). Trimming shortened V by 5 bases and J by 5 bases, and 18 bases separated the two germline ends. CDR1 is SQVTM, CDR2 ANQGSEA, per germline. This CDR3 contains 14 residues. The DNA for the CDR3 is TGCAGCGTTACCGGGACTAGGACAGGGGAGACCCAGTACTTC. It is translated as CSVTGTRTGETQYF.

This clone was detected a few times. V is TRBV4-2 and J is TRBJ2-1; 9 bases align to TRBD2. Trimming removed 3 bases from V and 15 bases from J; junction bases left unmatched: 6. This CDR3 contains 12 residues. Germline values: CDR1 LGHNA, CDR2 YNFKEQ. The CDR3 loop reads CASSQPGLAPFF. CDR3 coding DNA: TGTGCCAGCAGCCAGCCGGGACTAGCTCCGTTCTTC.

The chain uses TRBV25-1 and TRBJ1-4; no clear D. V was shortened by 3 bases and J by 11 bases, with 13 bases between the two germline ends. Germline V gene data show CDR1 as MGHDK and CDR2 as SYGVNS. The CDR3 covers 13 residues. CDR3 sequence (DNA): TGTGCCAGCAGTGACGACTGGGGAAAGAAACTGTTTTTT. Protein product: CASSDDWGKKLFF.

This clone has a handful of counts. The CDR3 sequence: CASSQVGVEGADIQYF. CDR3 bases: TGTGCCAGCAGCCAAGTGGGGGTGGAGGGCGCGGACATTCAGTACTTC. The chain uses TRBV4-2 and TRBJ2-4; possible D gene TRBD2, 6 bases. The ends were cut back, 1 base at V and 8 bases at J, with 18 bases in the middle. CDR3 size: 16 residues. CDR1 and CDR2 from the germline V gene are LGHNA and YNFKEQ.